This TCR beta chain is from a study of CD8+ T cells in alopecia areata. Study at large: Female C3H/HeJ mice aged roughly 7-11 weeks received skin from spontaneously alopecic C3H/HeJ graft donors aged roughly 6-13 months.

This clone has only a few counts. Antigen: not known. Each gene name is a mouse one. Coverage ceases 4 residues before the CDR3 finishes, and the germline J gene fills in the end. There are 15 residues in the CDR3. Germline V lookup: CDR1 NNHDY, CDR2 SYVADS. V lost 1 base and J 0 bases, leaving 11 bases between the germline ends. Reverse transcription of extracted RNA yielded cDNA, which provided the sequencing template. TCRdb's table, derived via immunoSEQ multiplex PCR, lists solely in-frame clones and lacks some. In total the sample includes some 110,000 clones, none of them seen once. Study-wide results and caveats: TCRs were shared less clearly across patients than in mice, possibly for HLA-related reasons. Alphabeta T cells residing in normal skin are also sequenced in scalp samples. Lesional scalp, especially alopecia totalis/universalis, showed higher clonality than normal scalp.

The chain employs TRBV13-3 and TRBJ2-7; the D gene is possibly TRBD1 (5 bases). The sample taken for sequencing was lesional skin. This clonotype originated in a C3H/HeJ mouse with alopecia areata. Strain haplotype (MHC): H2-k. The CDR3 loop reads CASSDSGKSSYEQYF. The CDR3 bases that were read are TGTGCCAGCAGTGATTCAGGGAAGAGCTCCTAT.